A single sample gave rise to the 19 T cell receptor beta chains below, sequenced in a study of blood T cell repertoires in COVID-19. Some clones are missing from TCRdb's copy, which holds only in-frame ones; the method was immunoSEQ multiplex PCR. The sample has around 26,000 clones, roughly 82% seen once. The sample taken for sequencing was peripheral blood. All receptors come from an elderly man with active or convalescent COVID-19.

This clone was observed a handful of times. The gene calls are TRBV23-1 and TRBJ1-1; perhaps TRBD1 as D (5 bases). TRBV23-1 is recorded as an ORF, its role being uncertain. This CDR3 has 12 residues. V was cut by 8 bases and J by 5 bases, with 12 bases left in between. CDR3 in DNA: TGCGCCAGCTGGGACTTAGGGACTGAAGCTTTCTTT. It encodes CASWDLGTEAFF.

This rearrangement joins TRBV7-9 to TRBJ1-3, with a tentative D call TRBD1 (6 bases). The CDR3 loop spans 16 amino acids. Trimming pared 5 bases from V and 4 bases from J, leaving 18 bases between. Germline lookup yields CDR1 SEHNR and CDR2 FQNEAQ (reference sequence). The CDR3 sequence is CASSRTAGTRGNTIYF. For the CDR3, the DNA is TGTGCCAGCAGCCGAACCGCCGGGACACGAGGAAACACCATATATTTT. Drawing the rest from reference TRBV7-9 and TRBJ1-3, the complete variable domain is DTGVSQNPRHKITKRGQNVTFRCDPISEHNRLYWYRQTLGQGPEFLTYFQNEAQLEKSRLLSDRFSAERPKGSFSTLEIQRTEQGDSAMYLCASSRTAGTRGNTIYFGEGSWLTVV.

V and J are TRBV7-9 and TRBJ2-1, with a weak D call TRBD2 (6 bases). The ends were cut back, 5 bases at V and 9 bases at J, with 11 bases in the middle. Germline CDR1 is SEHNR and CDR2 is FQNEAQ (reference sequence). This CDR3 has 12 amino acids. The CDR3 DNA follows: TGTGCCAGCAGCCTCCCCGGGGGTGAGCAGTTCTTC. Amino acids: CASSLPGGEQFF.

The rearrangement uses TRBV11-2 and TRBJ1-1, with TRBD1 identical over 10 bases. After removal of 0 bases from V and 7 bases from J, the junction contained 8 bases not matched to a gene. CDR3 length equals 16 residues. CDR1 and CDR2 from the germline V gene are SGHAT and FQNNGV. CDR3 loop: CASSLDEFGTGDEAFF. For the CDR3, the DNA is TGTGCCAGCAGCTTAGATGAGTTCGGGACAGGGGATGAAGCTTTCTTT.

This clone was observed once. The rearrangement uses TRBV5-4 and TRBJ2-3; 9 nucleotides agree with TRBD2. This CDR3 spans 17 amino acids. With 3 bases clipped from V and 2 bases from J, the junction kept 10 bases outside the gene matches. Germline loops: CDR1 SGHNT, CDR2 YYREEE (reference sequence). CDR3 in amino acids: CASSWGGLAGFTDTQYF. In nucleotides, the CDR3 is TGTGCCAGCAGCTGGGGTGGGCTAGCGGGATTCACAGATACGCAGTATTTT.

The rearrangement uses TRBV18 and TRBJ1-1, with unresolved D. Looked up from germline, CDR1 is KGHSH and CDR2 is LQKENI. V was pared by 3 bases and J by 0 bases, with 11 bases between. This CDR3 contains 15 residues. The CDR3 DNA sequence: TGTGCCAGCTCACCTACAAGAGACATGAACACTGAAGCTTTCTTT. It translates to CASSPTRDMNTEAFF.

The J gene is TRBJ1-3, the V gene TRBV4-1; 8 nucleotides match TRBD1. Losses at the gene ends were 3 bases for V and 3 bases for J; bases not matched to a gene: 7. CDR1 and CDR2 from the germline V gene are MGHRA and YSYEKL. The CDR3 runs to 16 residues. The CDR3: CASSQEGQAYGNTIYF. CDR3 coding DNA: TGCGCCAGCAGCCAGGAGGGACAGGCTTATGGAAACACCATATATTTT.

This clone was recorded only once. This rearrangement joins TRBV21-1 to TRBJ1-4; the D segment call TRBD1 is taken from the table without a DNA check. TRBV21-1 is given as a pseudogene. This CDR3 is 12 amino acids long. The CDR3 bases are TGTGCCAGCAGCCTCCGGGACAAAAAACTGTTTTTT. Protein: CASSLRDKKLFF.

Notes on this clone: A junction end diverges from the germline sequence, so it may reflect a read error. The gene calls are TRBV7-7 and TRBJ1-1; D is unclear. The CDR3 runs to 13 residues. Per the germline V gene, CDR1 is SSHAT and CDR2 is FNYEAQ (reference sequence). This chain's CDR3 is CASSLLQNTEAFF. The CDR3 region has the DNA TGTGCTAGCAGCTTATTACAGAACACTGAAGCTTTCTTT.

In this sample, this clone turned up a few times. The chain couples TRBV2 to TRBJ1-1, with D tentatively TRBD1 (6 bases). Germline CDR1 is SNHLY and CDR2 is FYNNEI. The CDR3 runs 13 residues. The V end lost 5 bases, the J end lost 3 bases, and 10 bases lay between the germline ends. CDR3 in DNA: TGTGCCAGCAGTCCACAGGGTGACACTGAAGCTTTCTTT. Its protein product is CASSPQGDTEAFF.

In this sample, this clone turned up once. This chain joins TRBV6-5 and TRBJ1-1; no firm D call. Between the trimmed V and J ends, which lost 4 bases and 0 bases, there was a span of 15 bases. Per the germline V gene, CDR1 is MNHEY and CDR2 is SVGAGI. The CDR3 sequence is 16 residues long. CDR3 protein: CASSSHGIGLNTEAFF. The CDR3 DNA reads as TGTGCCAGCAGTTCACACGGAATTGGGCTGAACACTGAAGCTTTCTTT.

The J gene is TRBJ1-6, the V gene TRBV9; a possible D gene is TRBD1 (5 bases). Trimming cost V 0 bases and J 10 bases, with 14 bases left between them. The CDR3 extends over 15 amino acids. Germline CDR1 and CDR2: SGDLS and YYNGEE. The CDR3 loop reads CASSVGDLSVSPLHF. Written as DNA, the CDR3 is TGTGCCAGCAGCGTAGGGGACTTATCGGTATCACCCCTCCACTTT.

The J gene is TRBJ2-1, the V gene TRBV18; 8 bases match TRBD2. This CDR3 is 15 amino acids long. Germline lookup yields CDR1 KGHSH and CDR2 LQKENI. V gave up 3 bases and J gave up 9 bases; unmatched junction bases: 10. The CDR3 coding sequence is TGTGCCAGCTCACCCCTCGGCCAGCGGGAGAGTGAGCAGTTCTTC. It encodes CASSPLGQRESEQFF.

This clone was seen only a few times. J is TRBJ2-5 and V is TRBV7-9, with 9 nucleotides matching TRBD2. CDR1 and CDR2 (germline): SEHNR, FQNEAQ (reference sequence). Trimming cost V 5 bases and J 5 bases; bases outside gene matches: 9. CDR3 length equals 15 residues. CDR3 region: CASSPEAGGRETQYF. DNA of the CDR3: TGTGCCAGCAGCCCCGAGGCGGGGGGGCGGGAGACCCAGTACTTC.

This clone was observed a single time. The chain links TRBV18 to TRBJ2-1; a weak D match, TRBD1 (5 bases). The V gene lost 3 bases and the J gene lost 2 bases, with 14 bases spanning the gap. The germline V gene has CDR1 KGHSH and CDR2 LQKENI. The CDR3 consists of 16 residues. CDR3 in DNA: TGTGCCAGCTCACCGAGACCGCAAGGGGCCTACAATGAGCAGTTCTTC. It specifies CASSPRPQGAYNEQFF.

V gene TRBV3-1 (or the pseudogene TRBV3-2) combines with J gene TRBJ2-5; 9 bases align to TRBD2. V gave up 4 bases and J gave up 4 bases; unmatched junction bases: 7. CDR3 length equals 15 residues. CDR1 and CDR2 (germline): LGHDT, YNNKEL (reference sequence). The CDR3 DNA follows: TGTGCCAGCAGCCTCGGGACTAGCCTTCTAGAGACCCAGTACTTC. Translation: CASSLGTSLLETQYF.

This clone was counted a single time. The V call is TRBV29-1, the J call TRBJ1-1, with a weak D call TRBD1 (5 bases). The CDR3 contains 11 residues. From germline, CDR1 is SQVTM and CDR2 ANQGSEA. V shed 5 bases and J shed 8 bases, with 12 bases lying between them. CDR3 nucleotide sequence: TGCAGCGTTTGGGGGGAGATGGAAGCTTTCTTT. Translating it yields CSVWGEMEAFF.

The genes are TRBV5-6 and TRBJ2-7; D unresolved. V was trimmed by 5 bases and J by 2 bases, leaving 17 bases between them. The CDR3 totals 15 residues. The germline V gene encodes CDR1 SGHDT and CDR2 YYEEEE. DNA of the CDR3: TGTGCCAGCAGGCTAGGCCTGGCACTCGCCTACGAGCAGTACTTC. Amino acid sequence: CASRLGLALAYEQYF.

This clone was seen once. The chain has TRBV28 and TRBJ1-4, with a possible D match to TRBD1 (6 bases). V was cut by 2 bases and J by 7 bases, with 11 bases left in between. CDR3 length: 14 amino acids. Germline-derived CDR1 and CDR2 are MDHEN and SYDVKM. The CDR3 nucleotides are TGTGCCAGCAGTTTACAGGGGTGGTCTGAAAAACTGTTTTTT. Protein: CASSLQGWSEKLFF.